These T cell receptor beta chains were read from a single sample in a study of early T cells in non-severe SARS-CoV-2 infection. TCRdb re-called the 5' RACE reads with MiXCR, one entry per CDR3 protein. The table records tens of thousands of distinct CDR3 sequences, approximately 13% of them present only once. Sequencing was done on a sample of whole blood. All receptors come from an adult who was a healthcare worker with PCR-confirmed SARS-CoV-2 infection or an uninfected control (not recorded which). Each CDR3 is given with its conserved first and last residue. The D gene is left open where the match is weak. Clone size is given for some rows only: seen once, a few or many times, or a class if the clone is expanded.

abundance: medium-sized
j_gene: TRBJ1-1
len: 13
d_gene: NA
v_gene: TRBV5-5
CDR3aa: CASSFRGGTEAFF
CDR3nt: TGTGCCAGCAGCTTTAGGGGTGGCACTGAAGCTTTCTTT

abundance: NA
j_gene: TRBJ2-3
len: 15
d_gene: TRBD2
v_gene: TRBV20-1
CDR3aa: CSARRGLLPTDTQYF
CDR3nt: TGCAGTGCTAGGCGGGGACTACTCCCCACAGATACGCAGTATTTT

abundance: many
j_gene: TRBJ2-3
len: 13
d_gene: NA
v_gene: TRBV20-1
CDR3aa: CSARLRNTDTQYF
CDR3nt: TGCAGTGCTAGATTGAGAAATACAGATACGCAGTATTTT

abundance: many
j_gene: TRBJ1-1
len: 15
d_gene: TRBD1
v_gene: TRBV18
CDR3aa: CASSPDRGRDTEAFF
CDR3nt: TGTGCCAGCTCACCAGACAGGGGGCGCGACACTGAAGCTTTCTTT

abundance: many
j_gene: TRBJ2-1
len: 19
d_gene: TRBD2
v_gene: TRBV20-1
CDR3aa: CSARDLLGLAGPSDNEQFF
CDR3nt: TGCAGTGCTAGAGATTTATTGGGACTAGCGGGCCCCAGCGACAATGAGCAGTTCTTC

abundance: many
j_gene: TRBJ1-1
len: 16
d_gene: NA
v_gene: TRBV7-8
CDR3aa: CASSLAGGRLNTEAFF
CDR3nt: TGTGCCAGCAGCTTAGCGGGTGGTCGCCTGAACACTGAAGCTTTCTTT

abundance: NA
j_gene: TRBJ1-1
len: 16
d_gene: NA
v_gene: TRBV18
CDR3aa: CASSPKLGHPNTEAFF
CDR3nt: TGTGCCAGCTCACCAAAACTGGGACACCCGAACACTGAAGCTTTCTTT

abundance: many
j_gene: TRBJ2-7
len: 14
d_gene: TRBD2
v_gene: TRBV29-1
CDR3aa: CSVEGLAAPYEQYF
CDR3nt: TGCAGCGTGGAAGGACTAGCGGCTCCCTACGAGCAGTACTTC

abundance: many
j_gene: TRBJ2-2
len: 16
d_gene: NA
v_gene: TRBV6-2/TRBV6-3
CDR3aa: CASSYRGGLNPGELFF
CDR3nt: TGTGCCAGCAGTTACAGAGGGGGTCTCAATCCCGGGGAGCTGTTTTTT

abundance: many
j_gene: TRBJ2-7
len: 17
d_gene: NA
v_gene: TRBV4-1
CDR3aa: CASSQEGPQGLPYEQYF
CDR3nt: TGCGCCAGCAGCCAAGAAGGACCCCAAGGGTTGCCTTACGAGCAGTACTTC

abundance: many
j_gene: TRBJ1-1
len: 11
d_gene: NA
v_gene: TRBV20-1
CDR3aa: CSAPMWGEAFF
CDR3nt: TGCAGTGCCCCAATGTGGGGTGAAGCTTTCTTT

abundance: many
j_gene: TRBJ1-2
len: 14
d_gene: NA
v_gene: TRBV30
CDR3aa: CAWSVKGVNYGYTF
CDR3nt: TGTGCCTGGAGTGTAAAGGGGGTAAACTATGGCTACACCTTC

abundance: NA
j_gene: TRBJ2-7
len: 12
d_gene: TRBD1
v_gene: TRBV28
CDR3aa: CASSGTDYEQYF
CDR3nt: TGTGCCAGCAGTGGGACAGATTACGAGCAGTACTTC

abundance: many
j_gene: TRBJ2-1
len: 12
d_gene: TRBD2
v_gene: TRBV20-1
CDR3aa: CSARDPWEGQFF
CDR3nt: TGCAGTGCTAGAGATCCGTGGGAGGGGCAGTTCTTC

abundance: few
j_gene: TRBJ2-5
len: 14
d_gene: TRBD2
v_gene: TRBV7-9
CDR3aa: CASASGSAWETQYF
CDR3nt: TGTGCCTCTGCTAGCGGGAGTGCCTGGGAGACCCAGTACTTC

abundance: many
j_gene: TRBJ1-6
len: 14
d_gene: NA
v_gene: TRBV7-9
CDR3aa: CASSLEGVRSPLHF
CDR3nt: TGTGCCAGCAGTTTAGAAGGGGTGCGTTCACCCCTCCACTTT

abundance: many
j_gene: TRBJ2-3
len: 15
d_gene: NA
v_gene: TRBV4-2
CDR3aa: CASSQDRRSTDTQYF
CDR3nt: TGTGCCAGCAGCCAAGATAGACGGAGCACAGATACGCAGTATTTT

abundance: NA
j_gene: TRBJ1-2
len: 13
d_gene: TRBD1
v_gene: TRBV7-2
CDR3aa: CASSLQGAYGYTF
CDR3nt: TGTGCCAGCAGCTTGCAGGGGGCCTATGGCTACACCTTC

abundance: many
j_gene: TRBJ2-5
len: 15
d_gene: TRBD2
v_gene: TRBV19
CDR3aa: CASSISSGDGKTQYF
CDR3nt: TGTGCCAGTAGCATCTCGAGCGGGGACGGAAAGACCCAGTACTTC

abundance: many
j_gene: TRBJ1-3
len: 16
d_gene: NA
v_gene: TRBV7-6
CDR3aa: CASSRMDGISGNTIYF
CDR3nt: TGTGCCAGCAGCCGTATGGACGGAATTTCTGGAAACACCATATATTTT

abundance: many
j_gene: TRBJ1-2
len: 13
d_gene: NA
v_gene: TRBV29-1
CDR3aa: CSVAKRQTYGYTF
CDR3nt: TGCAGCGTTGCGAAGAGGCAGACCTATGGCTACACCTTC

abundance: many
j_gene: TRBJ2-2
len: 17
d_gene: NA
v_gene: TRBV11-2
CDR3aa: CASSLDPRRPSTGELFF
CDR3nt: TGTGCCAGCAGCTTAGATCCTCGGAGACCGAGCACCGGGGAGCTGTTTTTT

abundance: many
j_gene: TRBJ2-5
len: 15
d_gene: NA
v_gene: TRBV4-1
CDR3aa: CASSQVTGRGETQYF
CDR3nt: TGCGCCAGCAGCCAGGTGACGGGGCGCGGAGAGACCCAGTACTTC

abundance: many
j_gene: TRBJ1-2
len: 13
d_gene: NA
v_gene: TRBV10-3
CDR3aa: CAISDRANYGYTF
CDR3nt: TGTGCCATCAGTGACAGAGCTAACTATGGCTACACCTTC

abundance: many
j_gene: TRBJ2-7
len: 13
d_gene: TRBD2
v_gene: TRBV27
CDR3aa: CASSPGLGYEQYF
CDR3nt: TGTGCCAGCAGTCCGGGACTAGGATACGAGCAGTACTTC

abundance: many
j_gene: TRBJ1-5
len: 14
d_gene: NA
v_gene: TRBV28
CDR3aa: CASSYHRSNQPQHF
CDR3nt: TGTGCCAGCAGTTATCATCGTAGCAATCAGCCCCAGCATTTT

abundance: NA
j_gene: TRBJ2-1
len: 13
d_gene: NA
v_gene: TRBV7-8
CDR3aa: CASSLAGEFEQFF
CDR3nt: TGTGCCAGCAGCTTAGCGGGAGAATTTGAGCAGTTCTTC

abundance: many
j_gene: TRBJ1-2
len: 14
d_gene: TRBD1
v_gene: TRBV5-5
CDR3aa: CASSSGQASYGYTF
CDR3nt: TGTGCCAGCAGCTCTGGACAGGCCTCCTATGGCTACACCTTC

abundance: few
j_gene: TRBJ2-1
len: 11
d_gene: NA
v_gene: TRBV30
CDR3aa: CAWTRVDEQFF
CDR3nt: TGTGCCTGGACTCGAGTGGATGAGCAGTTCTTC

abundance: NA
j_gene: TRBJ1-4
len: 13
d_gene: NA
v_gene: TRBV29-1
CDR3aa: CSAKTGSNEKLFF
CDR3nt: TGCAGCGCTAAGACCGGGAGTAATGAAAAACTGTTTTTT

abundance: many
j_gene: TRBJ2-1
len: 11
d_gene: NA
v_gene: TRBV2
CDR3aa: CASSLIGEQFF
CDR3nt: TGTGCCAGCTCCCTGATAGGGGAGCAGTTCTTC

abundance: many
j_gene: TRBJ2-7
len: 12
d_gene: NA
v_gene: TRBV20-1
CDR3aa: CSARTTDNEQYF
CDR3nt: TGCAGTGCTAGAACTACGGATAACGAGCAGTACTTC

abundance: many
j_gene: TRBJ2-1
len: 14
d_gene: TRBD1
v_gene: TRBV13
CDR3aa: CASSLGTGTREQFF
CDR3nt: TGTGCCAGCAGCCTGGGGACAGGGACCCGTGAGCAGTTCTTC

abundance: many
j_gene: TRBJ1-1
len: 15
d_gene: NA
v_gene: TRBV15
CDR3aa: CATSRGTPFNTEAFF
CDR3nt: TGTGCCACCAGCAGAGGGACACCCTTTAACACTGAAGCTTTCTTT

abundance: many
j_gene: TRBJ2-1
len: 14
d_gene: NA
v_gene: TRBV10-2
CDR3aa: CASSALGGVNEQFF
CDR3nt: TGCGCCAGCAGTGCTCTAGGCGGGGTCAATGAGCAGTTCTTC

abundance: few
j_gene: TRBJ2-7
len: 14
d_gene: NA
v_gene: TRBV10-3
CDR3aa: CAISESRDGYEQYF
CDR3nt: TGTGCCATCAGTGAGTCTAGGGACGGTTACGAGCAGTACTTC

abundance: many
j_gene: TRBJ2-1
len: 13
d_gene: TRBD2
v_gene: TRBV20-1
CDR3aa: CSAPLAGLLEQFF
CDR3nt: TGCAGTGCACCACTAGCGGGGCTTTTAGAGCAGTTCTTC

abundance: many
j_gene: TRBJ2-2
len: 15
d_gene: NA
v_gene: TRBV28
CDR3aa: CASNTRDGRAGELFF
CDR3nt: TGTGCCAGCAACACCCGGGACGGTAGAGCCGGGGAGCTGTTTTTT

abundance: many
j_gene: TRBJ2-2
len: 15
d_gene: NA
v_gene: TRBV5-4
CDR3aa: CASSLGALNTGELFF
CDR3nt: TGTGCCAGCAGCTTGGGAGCACTTAACACCGGGGAGCTGTTTTTT

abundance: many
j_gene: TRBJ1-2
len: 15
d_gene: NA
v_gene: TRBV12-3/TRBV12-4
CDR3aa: CASSPRRASNYGYTF
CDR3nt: TGTGCCAGCAGTCCCCGTCGGGCCTCCAACTATGGCTACACCTTC

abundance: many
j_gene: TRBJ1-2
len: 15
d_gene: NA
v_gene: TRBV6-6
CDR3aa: CASSYPPGTNYGYTF
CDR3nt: TGTGCCAGCAGTTATCCGCCAGGGACTAACTATGGCTACACCTTC

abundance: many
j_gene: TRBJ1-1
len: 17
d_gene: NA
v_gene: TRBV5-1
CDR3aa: CASSLARESGVRTEAFF
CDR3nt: TGCGCCAGCAGCTTGGCCAGGGAGTCGGGCGTTCGCACTGAAGCTTTCTTT

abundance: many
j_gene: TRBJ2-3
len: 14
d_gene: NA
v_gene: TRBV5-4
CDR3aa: CASSLESSTDTQYF
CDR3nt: TGTGCCAGCAGCTTGGAGTCATCCACAGATACGCAGTATTTT

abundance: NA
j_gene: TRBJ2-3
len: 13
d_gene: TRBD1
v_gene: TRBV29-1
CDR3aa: CSASTGVGDTQYF
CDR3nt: TGCAGCGCTTCGACAGGGGTGGGAGATACGCAGTATTTT

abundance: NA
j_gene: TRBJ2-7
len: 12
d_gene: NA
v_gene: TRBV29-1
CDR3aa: CSVEGSSYEQYF
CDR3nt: TGCAGCGTCGAGGGCAGCTCCTACGAGCAGTACTTC

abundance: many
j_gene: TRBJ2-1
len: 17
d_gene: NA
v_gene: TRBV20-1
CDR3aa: CSARPPGGRGVYNEQFF
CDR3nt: TGCAGTGCTAGACCCCCCGGGGGCAGGGGGGTTTACAATGAGCAGTTCTTC

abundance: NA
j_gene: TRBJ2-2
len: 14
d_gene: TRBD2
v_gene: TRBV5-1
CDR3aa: CASRLAGRTGELFF
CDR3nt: TGCGCCAGCAGACTAGCGGGGAGGACCGGGGAGCTGTTTTTT

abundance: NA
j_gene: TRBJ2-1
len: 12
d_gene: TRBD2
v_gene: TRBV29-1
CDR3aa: CSVSGTSNEQFF
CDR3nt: TGCAGCGTTTCCGGGACTAGTAATGAGCAGTTCTTC

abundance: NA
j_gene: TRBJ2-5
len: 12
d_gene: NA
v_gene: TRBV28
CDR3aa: CAASGGGETQYF
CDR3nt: TGTGCCGCCTCAGGGGGAGGGGAGACCCAGTACTTC

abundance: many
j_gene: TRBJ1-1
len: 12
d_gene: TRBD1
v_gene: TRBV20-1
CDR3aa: CSASDRLREAFF
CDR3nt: TGCAGTGCTTCGGACAGGCTCCGGGAAGCTTTCTTT

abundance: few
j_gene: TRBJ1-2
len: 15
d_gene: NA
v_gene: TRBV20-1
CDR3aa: CSAPLGGASRGGYTF
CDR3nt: TGCAGTGCCCCACTGGGAGGGGCCAGCCGGGGGGGCTACACCTTC

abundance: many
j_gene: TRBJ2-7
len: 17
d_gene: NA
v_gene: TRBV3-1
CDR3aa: CASSQDYSRAASYEQYF
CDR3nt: TGTGCCAGCAGCCAAGACTACTCAAGGGCAGCCTCCTACGAGCAGTACTTC

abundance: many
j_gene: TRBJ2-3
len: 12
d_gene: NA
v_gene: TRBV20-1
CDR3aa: CSARDTWDTQYF
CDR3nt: TGCAGTGCTAGAGATACTTGGGATACGCAGTATTTT